The 3 T cell receptor beta chains reported below all come from one sample, sequenced in a study of control samples from healthy donors and cancer patients. Sequencing used immunoSEQ multiplex PCR; TCRdb keeps in-frame clones, though not all of them. This sample has about 180,000 clones, with around nine tenths found just once. What was sequenced was blood. All receptors derive from a man aged 25 to 40 in good health.

The rearrangement links TRBV27 to TRBJ2-3; 7 nucleotides match TRBD1. In germline, CDR1 is MNHEY, CDR2 SMNVEV (reference sequence). Germline trimming cut 5 bases from V and 10 bases from J; bases unmatched to any gene: 9. The CDR3 covers 13 residues. The CDR3 here is CASSLLGQAPQYF. The CDR3, as DNA: TGTGCCAGCAGTCTCCTCGGACAGGCCCCGCAGTATTTT.

The CDR3 reads CATAARDYTGELFF. For the CDR3, the DNA is TGTGCCACCGCAGCCAGGGATTACACCGGGGAGCTGTTTTTT. The chain is built from TRBV10-3 and TRBJ2-2; the D gene is possibly TRBD1 (5 bases). This CDR3 region has 14 residues. Germline V gives CDR1 ENHRY, CDR2 SYGVKD. Trimming pared 10 bases from V and 3 bases from J, leaving 15 bases between.

V gene TRBV9 combines with J gene TRBJ2-5, with 14 bases matching TRBD2. Germline V gene data show CDR1 as SGDLS and CDR2 as YYNGEE. V lost 3 bases and J lost 1; bases outside the gene matches: 5. The CDR3 length is 17 residues. CDR3 bases: TGTGCCAGCAGCGAGGGGACTAGCGGGGGTCTCCAAGAGACCCAGTACTTC. Protein sequence: CASSEGTSGGLQETQYF.